The clone carrying this TCR beta chain was detected many times. The sample belongs to a study of T-cell reconstitution after alpha-beta-depleted transplantation in children. Preparing the TCRbeta library involved the use of unique molecular identifiers. TCRdb redid the calling of the PCR reads with MiXCR, one entry per CDR3 protein. The top ten clones hold approximately 3% of a sample with more than 150,000 distinct CDR3 sequences, about 6.4% of them seen once. Trimming stripped 4 bases from V and 1 base from J, with 8 bases between. This CDR3 contains 13 residues. Germline CDR1 and CDR2: KGHSH and LQKENI.

The sequence was collected from a human donor who donated a stem cell graft to a child with Wiskott-Aldrich syndrome. The sequencing here drew on PBMCs from the stem cell graft donor, taken from the stem cell graft. V and J are TRBV18 and TRBJ2-7; no clear D gene. The CDR3 DNA follows: TGTGCCAGCTCACGTCAGGCTTCCTACGAGCAGTACTTC. Its translation: CASSRQASYEQYF.